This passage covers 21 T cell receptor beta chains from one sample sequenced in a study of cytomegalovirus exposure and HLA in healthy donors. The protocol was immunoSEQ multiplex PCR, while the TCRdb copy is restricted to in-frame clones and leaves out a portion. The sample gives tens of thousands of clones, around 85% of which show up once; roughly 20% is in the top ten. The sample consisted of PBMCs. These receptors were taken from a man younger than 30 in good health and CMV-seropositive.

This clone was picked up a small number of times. CDR3 in amino acids: CASSIGEVEFF. The CDR3 DNA reads as TGTGCCAGTAGTATAGGAGAAGTGGAGTTCTTC. The J gene is TRBJ2-1, the V gene TRBV19, with D uncertain. The CDR3 extends over 11 amino acids. CDR1 and CDR2 from the germline V gene are LNHDA and SQIVND (reference sequence). Trimming took off 1 base at V and 14 bases at J, with 9 bases between the two ends.

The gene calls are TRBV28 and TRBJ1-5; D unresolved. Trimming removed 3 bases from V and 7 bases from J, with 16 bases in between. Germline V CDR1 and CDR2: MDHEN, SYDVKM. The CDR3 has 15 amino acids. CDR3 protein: CASSFPLARAQPQHF. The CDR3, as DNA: TGTGCCAGCAGTTTTCCCCTTGCGAGGGCACAGCCCCAGCATTTT. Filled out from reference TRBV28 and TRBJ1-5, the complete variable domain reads DVKVTQSSRYLVKRTGEKVFLECVQDMDHENMFWYRQDPGLGLRLIYFSYDVKMKEKGDIPEGYSVSREKKERFSLILESASTNQTSMYLCASSFPLARAQPQHFGDGTRLSIL.

Here the CDR3 DNA reads TGCAGCGTTGACAGGGGAGACATTGGCTACACCTTC. It codes for CSVDRGDIGYTF. This chain links TRBV29-1 with TRBJ1-2, with a weak D call TRBD1 (6 bases). Between the trimmed V and J ends, which lost 3 bases and 7 bases, there was a span of 12 bases. Germline lookup yields CDR1 SQVTM and CDR2 ANQGSEA. There are 12 residues in the CDR3.

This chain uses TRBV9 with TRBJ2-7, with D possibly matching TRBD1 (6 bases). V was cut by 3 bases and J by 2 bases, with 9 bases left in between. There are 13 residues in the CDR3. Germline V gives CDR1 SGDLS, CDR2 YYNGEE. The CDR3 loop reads CASSGRGTYEQYF. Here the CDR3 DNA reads TGTGCCAGCAGCGGAAGGGGGACCTACGAGCAGTACTTC. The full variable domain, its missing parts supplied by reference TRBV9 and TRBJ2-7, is DSGVTQTPKHLITATGQRVTLRCSPRSGDLSVYWYQQSLDQGLQFLIQYYNGEERAKGNILERFSAQQFPDLHSELNLSSLELGDSALYFCASSGRGTYEQYFGPGTRLTVT.

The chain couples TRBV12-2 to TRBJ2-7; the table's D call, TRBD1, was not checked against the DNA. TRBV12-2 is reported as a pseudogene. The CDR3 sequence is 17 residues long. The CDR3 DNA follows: TGTGCAAGTCGCTTAGCGCAGAAAAGGACAGGGTGCGACGAGCAGTACGTC. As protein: CASRLAQKRTGCDEQYV.

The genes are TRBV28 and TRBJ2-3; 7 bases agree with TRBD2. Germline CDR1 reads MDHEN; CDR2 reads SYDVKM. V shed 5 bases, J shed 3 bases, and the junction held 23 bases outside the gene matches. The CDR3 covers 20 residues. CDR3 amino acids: CASSHQWGGSLTTLTDTQYF. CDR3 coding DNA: TGTGCCAGCAGTCACCAGTGGGGCGGGAGTCTGACAACTCTTACAGATACGCAGTATTTT.

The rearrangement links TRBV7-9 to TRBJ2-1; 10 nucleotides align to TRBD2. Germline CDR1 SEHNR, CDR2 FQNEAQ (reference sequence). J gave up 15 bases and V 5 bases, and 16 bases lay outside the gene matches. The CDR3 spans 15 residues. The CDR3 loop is CASSETGLANDWWFF. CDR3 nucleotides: TGTGCCAGCAGCGAAACGGGACTAGCGAACGATTGGTGGTTCTTC.

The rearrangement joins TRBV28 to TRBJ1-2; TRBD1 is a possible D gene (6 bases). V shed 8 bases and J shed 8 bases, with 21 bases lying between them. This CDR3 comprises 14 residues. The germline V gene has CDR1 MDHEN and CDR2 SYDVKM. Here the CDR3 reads CASYTFRGAGGYTF. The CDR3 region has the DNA TGTGCCAGCTACACCTTTCGGGGGGCGGGGGGCTACACCTTC.

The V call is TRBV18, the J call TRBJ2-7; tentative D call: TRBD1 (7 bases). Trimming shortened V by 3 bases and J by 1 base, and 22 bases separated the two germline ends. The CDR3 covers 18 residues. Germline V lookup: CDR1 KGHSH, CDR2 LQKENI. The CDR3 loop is CASSPWEEGALLSYEQYF. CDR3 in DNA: TGTGCCAGCTCACCCTGGGAGGAGGGGGCACTATTATCCTACGAGCAGTACTTC. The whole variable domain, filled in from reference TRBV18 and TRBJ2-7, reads NAGVMQNPRHLVRRRGQEARLRCSPMKGHSHVYWYRQLPEEGLKFMVYLQKENIIDESGMPKERFSAEFPKEGPSILRIQQVVRGDSAAYFCASSPWEEGALLSYEQYFGPGTRLTVT.

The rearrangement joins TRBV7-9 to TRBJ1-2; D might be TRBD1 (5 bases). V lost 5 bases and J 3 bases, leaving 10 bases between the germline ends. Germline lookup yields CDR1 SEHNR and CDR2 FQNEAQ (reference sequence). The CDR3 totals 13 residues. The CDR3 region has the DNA TGTGCCAGCAGCCAAGTGACAGACTATGGCTACACCTTC. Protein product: CASSQVTDYGYTF.

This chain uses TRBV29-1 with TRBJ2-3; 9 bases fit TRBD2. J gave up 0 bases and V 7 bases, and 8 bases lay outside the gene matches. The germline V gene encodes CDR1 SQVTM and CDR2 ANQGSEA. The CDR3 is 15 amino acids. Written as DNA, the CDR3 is TGCAGCGGTGCACTTCTAGCGGGAAGCACAGATACGCAGTATTTT. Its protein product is CSGALLAGSTDTQYF.

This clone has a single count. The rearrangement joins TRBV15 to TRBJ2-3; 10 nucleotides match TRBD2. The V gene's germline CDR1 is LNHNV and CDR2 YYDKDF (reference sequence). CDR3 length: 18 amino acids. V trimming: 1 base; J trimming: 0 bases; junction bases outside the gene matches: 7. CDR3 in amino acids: CATSRVGTSVSSTDTQYF. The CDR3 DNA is TGTGCCACCAGCAGAGTTGGGACTAGCGTATCTAGCACAGATACGCAGTATTTT.

CDR3 protein: CASSGLANQPQHF. As DNA, the CDR3 is TGTGCCAGCAGTGGACTAGCCAATCAGCCCCAGCATTTT. The J gene is TRBJ1-5, the V gene TRBV7-9, with D unresolved. This CDR3 is built from 13 residues. Germline V gene sequence: CDR1 SEHNR, CDR2 FQNEAQ (reference sequence). V was pared by 6 bases and J by 3 bases, with 9 bases between.

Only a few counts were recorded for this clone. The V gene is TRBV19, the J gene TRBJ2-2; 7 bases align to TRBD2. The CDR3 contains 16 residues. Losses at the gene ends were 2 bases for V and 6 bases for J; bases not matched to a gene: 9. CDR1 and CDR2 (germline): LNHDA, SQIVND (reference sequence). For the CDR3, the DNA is TGTGCCAGTAGTATAAGTGGGAGGGCCGAGGCCGGGGAGCTGTTTTTT. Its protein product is CASSISGRAEAGELFF.

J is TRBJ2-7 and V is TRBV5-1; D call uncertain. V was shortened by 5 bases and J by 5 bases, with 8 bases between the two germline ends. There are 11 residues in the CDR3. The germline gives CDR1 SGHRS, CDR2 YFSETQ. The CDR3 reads CASRFSHEQYF. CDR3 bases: TGCGCCAGCAGGTTTAGTCACGAGCAGTACTTC.

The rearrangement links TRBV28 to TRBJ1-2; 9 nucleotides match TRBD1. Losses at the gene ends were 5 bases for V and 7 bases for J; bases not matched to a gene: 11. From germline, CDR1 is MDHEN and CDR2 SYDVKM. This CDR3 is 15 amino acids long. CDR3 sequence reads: CASSLGTGRVSGYTF. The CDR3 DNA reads TGTGCCAGCAGTCTGGGGACAGGGCGGGTTTCTGGCTACACCTTC.

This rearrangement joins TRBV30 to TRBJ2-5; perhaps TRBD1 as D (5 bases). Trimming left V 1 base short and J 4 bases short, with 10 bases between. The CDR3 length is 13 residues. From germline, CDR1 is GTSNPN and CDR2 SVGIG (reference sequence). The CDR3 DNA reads TGTGCCTGGAGTGGGCAGGGTACAGAGACCCAGTACTTC. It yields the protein CAWSGQGTETQYF.

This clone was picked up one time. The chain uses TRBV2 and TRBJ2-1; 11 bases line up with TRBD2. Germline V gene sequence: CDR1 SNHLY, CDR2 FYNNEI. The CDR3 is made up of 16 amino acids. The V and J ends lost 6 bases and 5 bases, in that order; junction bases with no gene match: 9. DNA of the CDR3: TGTGCCAGCAGGGGTACTAGCGGGAGCTATGACAATGAGCAGTTCTTC. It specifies CASRGTSGSYDNEQFF.

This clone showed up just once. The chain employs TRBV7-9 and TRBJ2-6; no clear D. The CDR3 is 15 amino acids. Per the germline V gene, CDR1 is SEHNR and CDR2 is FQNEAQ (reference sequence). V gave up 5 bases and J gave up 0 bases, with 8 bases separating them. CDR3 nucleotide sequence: TGTGCCAGCAGCCCCGGGTTCTCTGGGGCCAACGTCCTGACTTTC. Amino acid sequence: CASSPGFSGANVLTF.

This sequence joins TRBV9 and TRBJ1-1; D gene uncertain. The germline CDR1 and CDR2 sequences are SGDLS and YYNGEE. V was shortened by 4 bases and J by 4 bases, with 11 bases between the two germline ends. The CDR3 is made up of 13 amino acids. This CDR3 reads CASSPSGSTEAFF. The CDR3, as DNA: TGTGCCAGCAGCCCCTCCGGGAGCACTGAAGCTTTCTTT.

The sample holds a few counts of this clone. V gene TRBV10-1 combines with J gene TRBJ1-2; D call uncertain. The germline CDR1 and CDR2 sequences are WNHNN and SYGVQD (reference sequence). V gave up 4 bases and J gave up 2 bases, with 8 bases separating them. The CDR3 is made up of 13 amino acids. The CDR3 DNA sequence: TGCGCCAGCAGTGTTGGGCAGAACTATGGCTACACCTTC. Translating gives CASSVGQNYGYTF.